Sequencing of this TCR beta chain was carried out in a study of shared clonotypes between healthy human individuals. Terminally differentiated effector memory CD45RA+ cells were excluded from the naive CD8 cells, which were CD45RO-negative and positively selected for CCR7. Genomic DNA per cell subset filled all wells of several immunoSEQ plates. Using approximately 200 ng DNA, tens of thousands of T cell genomes, the sorted-subset replicate PCRs were run. Sequencing used immunoSEQ multiplex PCR; TCRdb keeps in-frame clones, though not all of them. The data contain about 2.2 million clones, about 93% of them singletons. Regarding the study as a whole: Among the subsets, naive ones generally showed larger estimated richness than memory ones.

Notes on this clone: Antigen specificity is unknown.

This clonotype was obtained from a man between 18 and 35 years old in good health. Some clones in this sample may be carry-over from other donors' samples. Sequenced: naive CD8+ T cells from PBMCs.

The CDR3 DNA is TGTGCCAGCAGGCTCTTGGGAGACTACGAGCAGTACTTC. Encoded protein: CASRLLGDYEQYF. The V gene is TRBV27, the J gene TRBJ2-7, with TRBD2 as a possible D gene (5 bases). Trimming cost V 6 bases and J 3 bases, with 12 bases left between them. This CDR3 comprises 13 residues. CDR1 and CDR2 (germline): MNHEY, SMNVEV (reference sequence).